The TCR beta chain under discussion was sequenced for a study of cytomegalovirus exposure and HLA in healthy donors. Turning to the study itself: The 120 validation repertoires used the same platform as the 550 to 800 first-cohort repertoires (as reported by a later analysis).

Study results and caveats: In vitro work confirmed that a few CMV-associated chains recognize CMV antigens. In the 120 or so validation repertoires, just under 95% of cluster scores exceeded 0, per a later analysis. High sensitivity and specificity were reportedly achieved when the classifier diagnosed cytomegalovirus status.

A remark on this clone: What it recognizes is unknown.

Clones were sequenced by immunoSEQ multiplex PCR, and TCRdb holds only the in-frame ones, with some missing. Seen here are 90,000 to 130,000 clones, approximately 89% observed once, and the top ten hold about 1.9%. Sequenced: PBMCs. The clonotype originates from a woman aged 18-29 years in good health and CMV-seronegative.

CDR3 sequence reads: CASSLGQGIAYEQYF. CDR3 DNA: TGTGCCAGCAGCCTCGGACAGGGGATAGCCTACGAGCAGTACTTC. The rearrangement uses TRBV7-2 and TRBJ2-7; 9 bases match TRBD1. V trimming: 5 bases; J trimming: 2 bases; junction bases outside the gene matches: 7. This CDR3 has 15 amino acids. Per germline, CDR1 SGHTA and CDR2 FQGNSA. Based on the CDR3 plus reference TRBV7-2 and TRBJ2-7, the full variable domain is GAGVSQSPSNKVTEKGKDVELRCDPISGHTALYWYRQSLGQGLEFLIYFQGNSAPDKSGLPSDRFSAERTGGSVSTLTIQRTQQEDSAVYLCASSLGQGIAYEQYFGPGTRLTVT.